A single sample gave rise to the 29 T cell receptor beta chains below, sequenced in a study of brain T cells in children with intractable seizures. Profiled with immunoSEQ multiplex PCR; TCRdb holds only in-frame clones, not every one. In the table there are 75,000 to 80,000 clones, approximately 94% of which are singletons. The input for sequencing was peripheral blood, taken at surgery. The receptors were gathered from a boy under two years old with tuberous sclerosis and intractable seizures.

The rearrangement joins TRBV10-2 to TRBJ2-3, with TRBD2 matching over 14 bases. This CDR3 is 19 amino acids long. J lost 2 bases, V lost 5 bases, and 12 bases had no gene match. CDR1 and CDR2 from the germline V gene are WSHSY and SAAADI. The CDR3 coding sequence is TGCGCCAGCAGTCACTCCGGGACTAGCGGGGGAACTGACACAGATACGCAGTATTTT. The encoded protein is CASSHSGTSGGTDTDTQYF.

The CDR3 DNA reads as TGCGCCAGCAGTGACCCCTCTGGAAACACCATATATTTT. Translated: CASSDPSGNTIYF. The chain employs TRBV10-1 and TRBJ1-3, with D unresolved. The CDR3 is 13 amino acids. Trimming left V 3 bases short and J 0 bases short, with 3 bases between. Germline assignment: CDR1 WNHNN and CDR2 SYGVQD (reference sequence).

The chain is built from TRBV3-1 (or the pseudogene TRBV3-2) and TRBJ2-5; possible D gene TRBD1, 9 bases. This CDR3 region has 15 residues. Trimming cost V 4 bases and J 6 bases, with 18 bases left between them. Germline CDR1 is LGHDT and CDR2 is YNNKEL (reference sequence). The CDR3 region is CASSLAGQGVKTQYF. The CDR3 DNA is TGTGCCAGCAGCCTAGCGGGACAGGGCGTGAAGACCCAGTACTTC.

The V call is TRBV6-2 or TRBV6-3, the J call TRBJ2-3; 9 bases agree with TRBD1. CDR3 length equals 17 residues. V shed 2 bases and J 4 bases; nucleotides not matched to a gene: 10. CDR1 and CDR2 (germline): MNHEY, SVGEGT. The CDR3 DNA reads TGTGCCAGCAGTTACGCAGTTACTCGACAGGGGGCAGATACGCAGTATTTT. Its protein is CASSYAVTRQGADTQYF.

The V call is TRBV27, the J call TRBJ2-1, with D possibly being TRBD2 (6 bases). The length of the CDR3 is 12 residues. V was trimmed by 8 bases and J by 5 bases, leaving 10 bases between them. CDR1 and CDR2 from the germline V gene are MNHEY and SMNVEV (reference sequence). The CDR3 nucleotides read TGTGCCAGCTGGCGGGGAAACAATGAGCAGTTCTTC. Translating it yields CASWRGNNEQFF.

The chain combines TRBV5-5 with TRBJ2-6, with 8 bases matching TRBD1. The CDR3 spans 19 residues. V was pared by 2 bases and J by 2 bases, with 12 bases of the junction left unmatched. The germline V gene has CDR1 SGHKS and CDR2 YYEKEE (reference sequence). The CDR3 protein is CASSLRTGRGGAGANVLTF. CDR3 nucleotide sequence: TGTGCCAGCAGCTTACGGACAGGGAGAGGTGGTGCTGGGGCCAACGTCCTGACTTTC.

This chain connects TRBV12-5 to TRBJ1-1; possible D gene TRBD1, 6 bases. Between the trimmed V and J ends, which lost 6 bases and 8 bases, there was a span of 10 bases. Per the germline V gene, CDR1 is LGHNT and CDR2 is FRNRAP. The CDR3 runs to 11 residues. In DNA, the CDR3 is TGTGCTAGTGGACTCGGGACAGAAGCTTTCTTT. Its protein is CASGLGTEAFF.

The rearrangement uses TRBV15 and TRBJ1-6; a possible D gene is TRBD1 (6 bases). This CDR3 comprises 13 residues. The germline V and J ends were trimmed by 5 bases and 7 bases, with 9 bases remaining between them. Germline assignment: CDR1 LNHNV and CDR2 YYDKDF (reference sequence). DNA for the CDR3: TGTGCCACCAGCGGGGGCAGGAATTCACCCCTCCACTTT. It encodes CATSGGRNSPLHF.

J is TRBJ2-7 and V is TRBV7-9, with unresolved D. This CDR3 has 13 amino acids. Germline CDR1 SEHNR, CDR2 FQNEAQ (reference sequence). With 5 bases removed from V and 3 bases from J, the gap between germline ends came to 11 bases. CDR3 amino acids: CASSTNLFYEQYF. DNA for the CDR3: TGTGCCAGCAGCACTAATTTATTCTACGAGCAGTACTTC.

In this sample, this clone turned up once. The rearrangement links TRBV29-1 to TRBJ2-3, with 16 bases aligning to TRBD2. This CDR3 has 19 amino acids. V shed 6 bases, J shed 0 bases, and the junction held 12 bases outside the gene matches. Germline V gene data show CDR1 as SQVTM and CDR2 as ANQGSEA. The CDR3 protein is CSVPLTGLAGGLSTDTQYF. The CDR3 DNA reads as TGCAGCGTGCCACTTACGGGACTAGCGGGAGGGTTAAGCACAGATACGCAGTATTTT.

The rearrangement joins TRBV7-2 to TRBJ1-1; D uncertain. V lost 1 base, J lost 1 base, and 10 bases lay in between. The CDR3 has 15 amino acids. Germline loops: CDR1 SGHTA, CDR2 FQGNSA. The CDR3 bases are TGTGCCAGCAGCTTAGACGTATTTCCGAACACTGAAGCTTTCTTT. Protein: CASSLDVFPNTEAFF.

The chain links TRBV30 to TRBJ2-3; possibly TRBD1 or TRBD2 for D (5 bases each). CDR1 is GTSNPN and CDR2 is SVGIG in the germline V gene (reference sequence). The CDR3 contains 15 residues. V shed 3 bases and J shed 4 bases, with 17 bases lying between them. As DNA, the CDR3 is TGTGCCTGGAGGACCCTAGGTGGGGGTCCAGATACGCAGTATTTT. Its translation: CAWRTLGGGPDTQYF.

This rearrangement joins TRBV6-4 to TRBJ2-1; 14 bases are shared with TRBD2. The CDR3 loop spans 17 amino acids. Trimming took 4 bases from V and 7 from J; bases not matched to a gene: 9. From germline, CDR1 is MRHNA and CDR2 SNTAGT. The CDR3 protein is CASSVFRTSGGLNEQFF. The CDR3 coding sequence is TGTGCCAGCAGTGTATTCCGGACTAGCGGGGGGTTGAATGAGCAGTTCTTC.

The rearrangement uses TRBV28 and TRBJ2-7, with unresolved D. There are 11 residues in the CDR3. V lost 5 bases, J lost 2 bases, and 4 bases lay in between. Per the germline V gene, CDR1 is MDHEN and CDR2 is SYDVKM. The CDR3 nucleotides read TGTGCCAGCAGTCCGACCTACGAGCAGTACTTC. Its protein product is CASSPTYEQYF.

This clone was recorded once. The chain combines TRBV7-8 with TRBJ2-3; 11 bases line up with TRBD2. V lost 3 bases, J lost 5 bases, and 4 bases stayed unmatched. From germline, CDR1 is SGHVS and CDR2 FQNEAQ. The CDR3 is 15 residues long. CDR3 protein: CASSLTSGNLDTQYF. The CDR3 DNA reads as TGTGCCAGCAGCTTGACTAGCGGGAATCTAGATACGCAGTATTTT.

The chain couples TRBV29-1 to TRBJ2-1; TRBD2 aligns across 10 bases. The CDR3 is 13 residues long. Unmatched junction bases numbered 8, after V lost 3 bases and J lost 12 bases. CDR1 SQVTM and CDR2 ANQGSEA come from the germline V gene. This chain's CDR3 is CSVEGLLAGVQFF. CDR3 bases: TGCAGCGTTGAGGGTCTTCTAGCGGGAGTGCAGTTCTTC.

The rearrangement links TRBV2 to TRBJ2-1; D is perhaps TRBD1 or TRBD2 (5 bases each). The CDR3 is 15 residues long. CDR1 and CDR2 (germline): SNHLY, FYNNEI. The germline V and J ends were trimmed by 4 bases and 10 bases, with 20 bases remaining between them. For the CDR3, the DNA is TGTGCCAGCAGTGGTCAGGGTGCGAACCGGGACGAGCAGTTCTTC. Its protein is CASSGQGANRDEQFF.

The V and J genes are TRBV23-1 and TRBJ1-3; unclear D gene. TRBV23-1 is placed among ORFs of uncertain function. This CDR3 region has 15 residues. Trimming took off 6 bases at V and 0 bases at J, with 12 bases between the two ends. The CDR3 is CASSQATVSGNTIYF. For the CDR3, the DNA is TGCGCCAGCAGCCAGGCCACCGTCTCTGGAAACACCATATATTTT.

The CDR3 spells CASSLYGAGQPQHF. DNA for the CDR3: TGCGCCAGCAGCTTGTATGGGGCTGGTCAGCCCCAGCATTTT. This chain uses TRBV5-1 with TRBJ1-5; a weak D match, TRBD1 (5 bases). The CDR3 covers 14 residues. V gave up 1 base and J gave up 6 bases, with 11 bases separating them. In germline, CDR1 is SGHRS, CDR2 YFSETQ. The full variable domain, its missing parts supplied by reference TRBV5-1 and TRBJ1-5, is KAGVTQTPRYLIKTRGQQVTLSCSPISGHRSVSWYQQTPGQGLQFLFEYFSETQRNKGNFPGRFSGRQFSNSRSEMNVSTLELGDSALYLCASSLYGAGQPQHFGDGTRLSIL.

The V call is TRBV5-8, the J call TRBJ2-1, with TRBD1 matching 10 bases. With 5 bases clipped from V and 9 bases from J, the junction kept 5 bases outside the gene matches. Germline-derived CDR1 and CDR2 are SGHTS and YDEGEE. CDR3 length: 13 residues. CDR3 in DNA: TGTGCCAGCAGGATCGGGACAGGGGTTGAGCAGTTCTTC. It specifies CASRIGTGVEQFF.

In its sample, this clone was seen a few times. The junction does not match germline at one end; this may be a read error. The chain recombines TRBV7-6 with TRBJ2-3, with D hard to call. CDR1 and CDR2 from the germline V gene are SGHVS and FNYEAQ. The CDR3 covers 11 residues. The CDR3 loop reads CASSLAGRLAF. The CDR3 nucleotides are TGTGCCAGCAGCTTAGCGGGCCGACTTGCATTT.

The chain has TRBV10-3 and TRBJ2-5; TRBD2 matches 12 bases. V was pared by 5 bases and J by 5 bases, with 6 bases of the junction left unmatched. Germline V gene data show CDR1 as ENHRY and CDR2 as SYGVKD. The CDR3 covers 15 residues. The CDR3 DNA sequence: TGTGCCATCAGTCCGCTAGCGGGGGGGCAGGAGACCCAGTACTTC. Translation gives CAISPLAGGQETQYF.

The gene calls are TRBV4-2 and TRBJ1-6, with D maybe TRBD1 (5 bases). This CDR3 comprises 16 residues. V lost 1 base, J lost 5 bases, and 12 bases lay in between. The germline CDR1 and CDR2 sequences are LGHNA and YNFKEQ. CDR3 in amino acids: CASSQVTGADNSPLHF. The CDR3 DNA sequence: TGTGCCAGCAGCCAAGTAACCGGGGCGGATAATTCACCCCTCCACTTT.

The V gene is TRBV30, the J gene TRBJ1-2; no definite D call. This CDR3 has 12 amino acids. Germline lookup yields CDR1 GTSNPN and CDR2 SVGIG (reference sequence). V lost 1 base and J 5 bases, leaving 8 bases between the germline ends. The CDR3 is CAWSAGTYGYTF. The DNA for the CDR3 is TGTGCCTGGAGTGCAGGAACGTATGGCTACACCTTC.

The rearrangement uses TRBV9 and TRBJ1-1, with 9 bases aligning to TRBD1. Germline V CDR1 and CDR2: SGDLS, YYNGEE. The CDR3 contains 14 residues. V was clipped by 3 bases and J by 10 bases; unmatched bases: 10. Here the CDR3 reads CASSEGDRVFGAFF. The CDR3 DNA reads TGTGCCAGCAGCGAGGGGGACAGGGTCTTCGGAGCTTTCTTT. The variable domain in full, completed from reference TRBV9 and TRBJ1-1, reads DSGVTQTPKHLITATGQRVTLRCSPRSGDLSVYWYQQSLDQGLQFLIQYYNGEERAKGNILERFSAQQFPDLHSELNLSSLELGDSALYFCASSEGDRVFGAFFGQGTRLTVV.

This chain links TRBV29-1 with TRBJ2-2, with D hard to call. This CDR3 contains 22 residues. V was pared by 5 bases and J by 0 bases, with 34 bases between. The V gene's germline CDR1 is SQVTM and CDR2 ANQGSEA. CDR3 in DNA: TGCAGCGTTAATATATCCTCCCACTTTTTCGCGTCCCCCCCGTCGAACACCGGGGAGCTGTTTTTT. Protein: CSVNISSHFFASPPSNTGELFF.

The CDR3 DNA sequence: TGTGCCAGCAGCCACCCGGGACTAGCGGGTGAGCAGTACTTC. Its protein product is CASSHPGLAGEQYF. The chain employs TRBV3-1 (or the pseudogene TRBV3-2) and TRBJ2-7, with 12 bases fitting TRBD2. After removal of 3 bases from V and 7 bases from J, the junction contained 4 bases not matched to a gene. This CDR3 spans 14 amino acids. CDR1 is LGHDT and CDR2 is YNNKEL in the germline V gene (reference sequence).

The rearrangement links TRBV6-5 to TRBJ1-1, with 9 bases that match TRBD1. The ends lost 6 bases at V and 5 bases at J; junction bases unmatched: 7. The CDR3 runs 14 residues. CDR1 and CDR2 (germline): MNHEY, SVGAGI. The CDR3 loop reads CASRRTDRGTEAFF. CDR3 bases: TGTGCCAGCAGGCGGACAGACAGGGGGACTGAAGCTTTCTTT.

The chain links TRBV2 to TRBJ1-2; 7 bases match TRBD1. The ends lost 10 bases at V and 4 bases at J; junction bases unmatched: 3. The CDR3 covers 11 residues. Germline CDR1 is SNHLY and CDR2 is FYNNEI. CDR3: CANGQVYGYTF. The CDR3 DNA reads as TGTGCCAATGGACAGGTCTATGGCTACACCTTC.